This paragraph covers one T cell receptor (beta chain) sequence. These data originate in a study of radiation and T cells in renal cell carcinoma. This sample's time point: blood 4 weeks post-SBRT, at nephrectomy. Treatment of the sample: 15 Gy SBRT to primary tumor, nephrectomy 4 weeks later. Blood was sampled at baseline, 2 weeks and 4 weeks after SBRT. TCRdb's table, derived via immunoSEQ multiplex PCR, lists solely in-frame clones and lacks some. The sample has 25,000 to 40,000 clones, more than 65% seen once. Trimming cost V 7 bases and J 6 bases, with 16 bases left between them. The germline CDR1 and CDR2 sequences are SQVTM and ANQGSEA. The CDR3 is made up of 13 amino acids.

The TCR comes from a man in his sixties with renal cell carcinoma. The sequencing here drew on blood, taken from a patient whose treatment included radiotherapy and nephrectomy. The rearrangement uses TRBV29-1 and TRBJ1-3; D may be TRBD1 (5 bases). The CDR3 DNA reads TGCAGCGCGGGACGCCCGGACACAAACACCATATATTTT. Amino acids: CSAGRPDTNTIYF.